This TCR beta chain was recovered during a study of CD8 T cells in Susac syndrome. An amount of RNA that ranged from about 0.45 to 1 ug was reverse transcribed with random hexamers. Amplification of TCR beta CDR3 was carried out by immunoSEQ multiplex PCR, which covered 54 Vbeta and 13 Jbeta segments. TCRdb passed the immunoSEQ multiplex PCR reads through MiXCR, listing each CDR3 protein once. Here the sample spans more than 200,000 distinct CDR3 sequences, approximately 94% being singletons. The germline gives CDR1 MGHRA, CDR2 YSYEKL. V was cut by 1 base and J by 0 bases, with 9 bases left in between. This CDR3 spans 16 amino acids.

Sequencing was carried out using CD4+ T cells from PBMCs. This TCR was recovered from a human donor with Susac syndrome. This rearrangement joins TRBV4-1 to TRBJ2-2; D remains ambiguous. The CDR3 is CASSQVTPPNTGELFF. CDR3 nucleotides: TGCGCCAGCAGCCAAGTTACTCCCCCGAACACCGGGGAGCTGTTTTTT.